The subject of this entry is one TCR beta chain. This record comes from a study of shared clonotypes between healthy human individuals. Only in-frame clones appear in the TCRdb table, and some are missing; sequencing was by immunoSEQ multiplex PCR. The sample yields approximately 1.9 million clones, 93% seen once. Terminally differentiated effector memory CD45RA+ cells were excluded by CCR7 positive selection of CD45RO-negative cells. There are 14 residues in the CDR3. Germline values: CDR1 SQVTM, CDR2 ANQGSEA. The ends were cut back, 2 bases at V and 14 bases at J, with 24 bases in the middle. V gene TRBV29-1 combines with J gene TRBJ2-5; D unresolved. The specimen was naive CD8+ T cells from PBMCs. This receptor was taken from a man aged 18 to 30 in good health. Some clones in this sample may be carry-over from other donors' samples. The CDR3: CSVEQSVPMGAPYF. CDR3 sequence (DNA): TGCAGCGTTGAACAGTCAGTTCCAATGGGTGCCCCCTACTTC. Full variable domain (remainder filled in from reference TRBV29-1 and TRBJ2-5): SAVISQKPSRDICQRGTSLTIQCQVDSQVTMMFWYRQQPGQSLTLIATANQGSEATYESGFVIDKFPISRPNLTFSTLTVSNMSPEDSSIYLCSVEQSVPMGAPYFGPGTRLLVL.